The present T cell receptor beta chain was sequenced within a study of CD8 T cells in ankylosing spondylitis. Study observations and caveats: A TCR beta motif made of fewer than ten highly homologous variants seemed typical of ankylosing spondylitis blood. There were earlier reports of some motif variants in reactive arthritis synovial fluid and blood. Relatively rare in peripheral blood, disease-linked clones were also CD8+. Disease-associated clones were reportedly significantly overrepresented in matched ankylosing spondylitis synovial fluid.

The table lists this clonotype with many counts. Its antigen is currently unknown. CDR3 length equals 12 residues. The V end lost 6 bases, the J end lost 4 bases, and 9 bases lay between the germline ends. In germline, CDR1 is MNHNS, CDR2 SASEGT. Quantitative molecular-barcoded 5'-RACE generated the TCR beta libraries. In TCRdb, the 5' RACE reads were re-called with MiXCR into one record per CDR3 protein. The sample lists some 100,000 distinct CDR3 sequences; around 8.5% were seen once. The sequence came from a male donor with ankylosing spondylitis. Sequences were obtained from blood, either unsorted or a sorted T cell fraction (not recorded which). The rearrangement links TRBV6-1 to TRBJ1-2; D is perhaps TRBD1 (5 bases). For the CDR3, the DNA is TGTGCCAGCAGGCCGCAGGGCTATGGCTACACCTTC. It codes for CASRPQGYGYTF.